This TCR beta chain derives from a study of cytomegalovirus exposure and HLA in healthy donors. On the study more broadly: Later analysis reported that the 110 or so validation repertoires shared the platform of the 650 to 700 first-cohort repertoires.

Notes on the study in general: The authors listed around 150 TCR beta chains as cytomegalovirus-associated. Testing in vitro showed a few CMV-associated chains specific for CMV antigens. The classifier reportedly diagnosed cytomegalovirus status with high specificity and sensitivity.

This CDR3 contains 16 residues. Germline V gene sequence: CDR1 MNHEY, CDR2 SMNVEV (reference sequence). Trimming took 2 bases from V and 2 from J, leaving 16 bases between them. Sequencing used immunoSEQ multiplex PCR; TCRdb keeps in-frame clones, though not all of them. The sample includes fewer than 100,000 clones, roughly 95% seen only once; the top ten take 2.5% to 4%. For this clone: Its antigen is still unknown.

What was sequenced was PBMCs. The rearrangement links TRBV27 to TRBJ2-7; D is perhaps TRBD1 (7 bases). The receptor was derived from a young woman in good health and CMV-seropositive. This chain's CDR3 is CASSLKSAGQPYEQYF. CDR3 DNA: TGTGCCAGCAGTTTAAAGTCCGCGGGACAGCCCTACGAGCAGTACTTC.